Included here is one T cell receptor (beta chain) sequence, with context. A read error may account for a junction end that differs from germline. Only in-frame clones appear in the TCRdb table, and some are missing; sequencing was by immunoSEQ multiplex PCR. The sample has about 180,000 clones, 90% seen once; the top ten hold roughly 1.5%. This sample stems from a study of control samples from healthy donors and cancer patients. Germline CDR1 GTSNPN, CDR2 SVGIG (reference sequence). This CDR3 is 12 amino acids long. The source material was blood. This TCR derives from a woman in her forties or fifties in good health. This rearrangement joins TRBV30 to TRBJ1-1; D is uncertain. The CDR3 loop reads CAWSENRLAAFF. CDR3 DNA sequence: TGTGCTTGGAGTGAAAACCGACTGGCAGCTTTCTTT. Full variable domain (rest looked up from reference TRBV30 and TRBJ1-1): SQTIHQWPATLVQPVGSPLSLECTVEGTSNPNLYWYRQAAGRGLQLLFYSVGIGQISSEVPQNLSASRPQDRQFILSSKKLLLSDSGFYLCAWSENRLAAFFGQGTRLTVV.